Each of the 8 T cell receptor beta chains below was sequenced from the same sample in a study of regulatory T cells in long-lasting Graves disease. Time point in this sample: persistent/refractory GD, antithyroid drugs over 5 years with positive TRAb. PBMCs were the source of the RNA used for TCR sequencing. Arm-PCR with iRepertoire HTBI primers amplified the CDR3 regions for these TCR beta libraries. MiXCR was run by TCRdb on the multiplex PCR reads, yielding one entry per CDR3 protein. The sample comprises hundreds of thousands of distinct CDR3 sequences, less than 25% of which are singletons, and 7% to 10% rests with the top ten. The source was peripheral blood mononuclear cells (PBMCs), collected when the disease was refractory, from a patient treated with antithyroid drugs. The receptor source for this set is a female donor with Graves disease.

The sample holds many counts of this clonotype. The V and J genes are TRBV12-3 or TRBV12-4 and TRBJ1-6; D ambiguous. V was cut by 6 bases and J by 7 bases, with 13 bases left in between. This CDR3 has 14 amino acids. CDR3 nucleotide sequence: TGTGCCAGCAGCCAAGGTTTGGCCAATTCACCCCTCCACTTT. It specifies CASSQGLANSPLHF.

Turning to this clonotype: This may stem from a read error, because a much larger clone lies one nucleotide away. The chain employs TRBV28 and TRBJ1-2; D is uncertain. CDR1 is MDHEN and CDR2 is SYDVKM in the germline V gene. This CDR3 comprises 14 residues. The CDR3: CVSSRPTAPLGYTF. DNA of the CDR3: TGTGTCAGCAGCCGACCGACGGCCCCTTTGGGCTACACCTTC.

J is TRBJ2-2 and V is TRBV6-5; 12 bases align to TRBD2. With V trimmed by 0 bases and J by 4 bases, 9 bases remained unmatched. Per the germline V gene, CDR1 is MNHEY and CDR2 is SVGAGI. The CDR3 has 19 residues. The CDR3 protein is CASSYSILAGGKSTGELFF. In DNA, the CDR3 is TGTGCCAGCAGTTACTCGATCCTAGCGGGAGGGAAGAGCACCGGGGAGCTGTTTTTT.

This clonotype came up many times. V gene TRBV15 combines with J gene TRBJ1-1; D is unclear. V was cut by 4 bases and J by 3 bases, with 9 bases left in between. Looked up from germline, CDR1 is LNHNV and CDR2 is YYDKDF (reference sequence). CDR3 length: 13 residues. DNA of the CDR3: TGTGCCACCAGCACGGCGGGGTACACTGAAGCTTTCTTT. Translation: CATSTAGYTEAFF.

CDR3 loop: CASSQLASGNAETQYF. In DNA form, the CDR3 reads TGCGCCAGCAGCCAATTGGCTAGCGGGAACGCGGAGACCCAGTACTTC. The V call is TRBV4-1, the J call TRBJ2-5; 9 bases agree with TRBD2. The CDR3 runs to 16 residues. Looked up from germline, CDR1 is MGHRA and CDR2 is YSYEKL. V was clipped by 2 bases and J by 5 bases; unmatched bases: 9.

The J gene is TRBJ2-1, the V gene TRBV12-3 or TRBV12-4; 8 positions agree with TRBD2. J lost 1 base, V lost 3 bases, and 5 bases had no gene match. The CDR3 covers 16 residues. CDR3 protein: CASSFGTRRSYNEQFF. The DNA of the CDR3 is TGTGCCAGCAGTTTCGGGACTAGGAGGTCCTACAATGAGCAGTTCTTC.

The chain couples TRBV6-2 or TRBV6-3 to TRBJ1-1; a weak D match, TRBD1 (6 bases). Germline CDR1 is MNHEY and CDR2 is SVGEGT. The CDR3 consists of 14 residues. Between the trimmed V and J ends, which lost 7 bases and 8 bases, there was a span of 20 bases. CDR3 nucleotides: TGTGCCAGCACAAGGACAGAAAAACCGAGAGAAGCTTTCTTT. This gives the protein CASTRTEKPREAFF.

This clonotype was seen many times. This rearrangement joins TRBV28 to TRBJ1-1, with D tentatively TRBD1 (5 bases). Per the germline V gene, CDR1 is MDHEN and CDR2 is SYDVKM. The V end lost 3 bases, the J end lost 3 bases, and 14 bases lay between the germline ends. The CDR3 loop spans 15 amino acids. As DNA, the CDR3 is TGTGCCAGCAGTTTTTCCTGGGGCCCCCACACTGAAGCTTTCTTT. The encoded protein is CASSFSWGPHTEAFF.